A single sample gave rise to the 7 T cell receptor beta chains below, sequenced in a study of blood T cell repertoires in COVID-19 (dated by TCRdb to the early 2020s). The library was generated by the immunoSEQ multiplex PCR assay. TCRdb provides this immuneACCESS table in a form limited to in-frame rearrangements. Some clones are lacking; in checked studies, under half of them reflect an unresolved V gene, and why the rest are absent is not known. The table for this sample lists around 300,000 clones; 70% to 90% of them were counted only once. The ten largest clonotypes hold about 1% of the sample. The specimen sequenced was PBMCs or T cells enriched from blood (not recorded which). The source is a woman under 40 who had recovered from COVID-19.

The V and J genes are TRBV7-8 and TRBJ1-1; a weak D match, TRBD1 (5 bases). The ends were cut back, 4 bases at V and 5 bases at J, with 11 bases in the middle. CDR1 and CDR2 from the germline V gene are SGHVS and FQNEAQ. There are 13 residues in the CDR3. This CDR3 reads CASSYQGRTEAFF. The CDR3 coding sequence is TGTGCCAGCAGCTACCAGGGTCGGACTGAAGCTTTCTTT.

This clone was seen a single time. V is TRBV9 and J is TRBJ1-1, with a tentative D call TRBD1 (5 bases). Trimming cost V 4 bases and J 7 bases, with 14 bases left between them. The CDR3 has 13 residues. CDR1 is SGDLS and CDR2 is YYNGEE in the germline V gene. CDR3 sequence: CASSPQGLLEAFF. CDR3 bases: TGTGCCAGCAGCCCCCAGGGCCTTCTTGAAGCTTTCTTT.

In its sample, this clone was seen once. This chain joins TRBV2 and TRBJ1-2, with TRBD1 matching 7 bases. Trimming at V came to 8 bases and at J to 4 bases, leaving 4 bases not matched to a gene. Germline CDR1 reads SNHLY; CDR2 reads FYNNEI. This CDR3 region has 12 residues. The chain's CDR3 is CASPRDSYGYTF. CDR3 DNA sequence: TGTGCCAGCCCAAGGGACAGCTATGGCTACACCTTC.

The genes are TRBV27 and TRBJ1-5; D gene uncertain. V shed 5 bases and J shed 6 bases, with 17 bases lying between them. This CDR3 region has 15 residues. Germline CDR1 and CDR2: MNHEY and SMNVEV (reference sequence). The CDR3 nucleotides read TGTGCCAGCAGTACTTTCAAGAACCGAGGTCAGCCCCAGCATTTT. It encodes CASSTFKNRGQPQHF.

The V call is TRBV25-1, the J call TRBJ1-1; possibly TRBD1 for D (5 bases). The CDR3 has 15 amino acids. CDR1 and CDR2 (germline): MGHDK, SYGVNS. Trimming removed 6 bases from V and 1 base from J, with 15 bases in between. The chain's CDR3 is CASSVPTAGNTEAFF. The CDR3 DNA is TGTGCCAGCAGCGTACCGACAGCGGGGAACACTGAAGCTTTCTTT.

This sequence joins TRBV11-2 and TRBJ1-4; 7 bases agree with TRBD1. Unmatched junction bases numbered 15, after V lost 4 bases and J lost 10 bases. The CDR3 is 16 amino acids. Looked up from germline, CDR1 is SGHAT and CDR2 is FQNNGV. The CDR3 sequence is CASSSAYRGGRGKLFF. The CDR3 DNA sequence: TGTGCCAGCAGCTCGGCTTACAGGGGCGGGCGTGGAAAACTGTTTTTT.

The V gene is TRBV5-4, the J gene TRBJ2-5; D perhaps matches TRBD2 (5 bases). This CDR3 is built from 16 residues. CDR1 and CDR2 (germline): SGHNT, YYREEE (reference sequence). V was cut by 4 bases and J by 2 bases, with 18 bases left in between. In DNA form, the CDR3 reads TGTGCCAGCAGCCCGACGGGCCGGGGAGTACAAGAGACCCAGTACTTC. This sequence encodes CASSPTGRGVQETQYF.